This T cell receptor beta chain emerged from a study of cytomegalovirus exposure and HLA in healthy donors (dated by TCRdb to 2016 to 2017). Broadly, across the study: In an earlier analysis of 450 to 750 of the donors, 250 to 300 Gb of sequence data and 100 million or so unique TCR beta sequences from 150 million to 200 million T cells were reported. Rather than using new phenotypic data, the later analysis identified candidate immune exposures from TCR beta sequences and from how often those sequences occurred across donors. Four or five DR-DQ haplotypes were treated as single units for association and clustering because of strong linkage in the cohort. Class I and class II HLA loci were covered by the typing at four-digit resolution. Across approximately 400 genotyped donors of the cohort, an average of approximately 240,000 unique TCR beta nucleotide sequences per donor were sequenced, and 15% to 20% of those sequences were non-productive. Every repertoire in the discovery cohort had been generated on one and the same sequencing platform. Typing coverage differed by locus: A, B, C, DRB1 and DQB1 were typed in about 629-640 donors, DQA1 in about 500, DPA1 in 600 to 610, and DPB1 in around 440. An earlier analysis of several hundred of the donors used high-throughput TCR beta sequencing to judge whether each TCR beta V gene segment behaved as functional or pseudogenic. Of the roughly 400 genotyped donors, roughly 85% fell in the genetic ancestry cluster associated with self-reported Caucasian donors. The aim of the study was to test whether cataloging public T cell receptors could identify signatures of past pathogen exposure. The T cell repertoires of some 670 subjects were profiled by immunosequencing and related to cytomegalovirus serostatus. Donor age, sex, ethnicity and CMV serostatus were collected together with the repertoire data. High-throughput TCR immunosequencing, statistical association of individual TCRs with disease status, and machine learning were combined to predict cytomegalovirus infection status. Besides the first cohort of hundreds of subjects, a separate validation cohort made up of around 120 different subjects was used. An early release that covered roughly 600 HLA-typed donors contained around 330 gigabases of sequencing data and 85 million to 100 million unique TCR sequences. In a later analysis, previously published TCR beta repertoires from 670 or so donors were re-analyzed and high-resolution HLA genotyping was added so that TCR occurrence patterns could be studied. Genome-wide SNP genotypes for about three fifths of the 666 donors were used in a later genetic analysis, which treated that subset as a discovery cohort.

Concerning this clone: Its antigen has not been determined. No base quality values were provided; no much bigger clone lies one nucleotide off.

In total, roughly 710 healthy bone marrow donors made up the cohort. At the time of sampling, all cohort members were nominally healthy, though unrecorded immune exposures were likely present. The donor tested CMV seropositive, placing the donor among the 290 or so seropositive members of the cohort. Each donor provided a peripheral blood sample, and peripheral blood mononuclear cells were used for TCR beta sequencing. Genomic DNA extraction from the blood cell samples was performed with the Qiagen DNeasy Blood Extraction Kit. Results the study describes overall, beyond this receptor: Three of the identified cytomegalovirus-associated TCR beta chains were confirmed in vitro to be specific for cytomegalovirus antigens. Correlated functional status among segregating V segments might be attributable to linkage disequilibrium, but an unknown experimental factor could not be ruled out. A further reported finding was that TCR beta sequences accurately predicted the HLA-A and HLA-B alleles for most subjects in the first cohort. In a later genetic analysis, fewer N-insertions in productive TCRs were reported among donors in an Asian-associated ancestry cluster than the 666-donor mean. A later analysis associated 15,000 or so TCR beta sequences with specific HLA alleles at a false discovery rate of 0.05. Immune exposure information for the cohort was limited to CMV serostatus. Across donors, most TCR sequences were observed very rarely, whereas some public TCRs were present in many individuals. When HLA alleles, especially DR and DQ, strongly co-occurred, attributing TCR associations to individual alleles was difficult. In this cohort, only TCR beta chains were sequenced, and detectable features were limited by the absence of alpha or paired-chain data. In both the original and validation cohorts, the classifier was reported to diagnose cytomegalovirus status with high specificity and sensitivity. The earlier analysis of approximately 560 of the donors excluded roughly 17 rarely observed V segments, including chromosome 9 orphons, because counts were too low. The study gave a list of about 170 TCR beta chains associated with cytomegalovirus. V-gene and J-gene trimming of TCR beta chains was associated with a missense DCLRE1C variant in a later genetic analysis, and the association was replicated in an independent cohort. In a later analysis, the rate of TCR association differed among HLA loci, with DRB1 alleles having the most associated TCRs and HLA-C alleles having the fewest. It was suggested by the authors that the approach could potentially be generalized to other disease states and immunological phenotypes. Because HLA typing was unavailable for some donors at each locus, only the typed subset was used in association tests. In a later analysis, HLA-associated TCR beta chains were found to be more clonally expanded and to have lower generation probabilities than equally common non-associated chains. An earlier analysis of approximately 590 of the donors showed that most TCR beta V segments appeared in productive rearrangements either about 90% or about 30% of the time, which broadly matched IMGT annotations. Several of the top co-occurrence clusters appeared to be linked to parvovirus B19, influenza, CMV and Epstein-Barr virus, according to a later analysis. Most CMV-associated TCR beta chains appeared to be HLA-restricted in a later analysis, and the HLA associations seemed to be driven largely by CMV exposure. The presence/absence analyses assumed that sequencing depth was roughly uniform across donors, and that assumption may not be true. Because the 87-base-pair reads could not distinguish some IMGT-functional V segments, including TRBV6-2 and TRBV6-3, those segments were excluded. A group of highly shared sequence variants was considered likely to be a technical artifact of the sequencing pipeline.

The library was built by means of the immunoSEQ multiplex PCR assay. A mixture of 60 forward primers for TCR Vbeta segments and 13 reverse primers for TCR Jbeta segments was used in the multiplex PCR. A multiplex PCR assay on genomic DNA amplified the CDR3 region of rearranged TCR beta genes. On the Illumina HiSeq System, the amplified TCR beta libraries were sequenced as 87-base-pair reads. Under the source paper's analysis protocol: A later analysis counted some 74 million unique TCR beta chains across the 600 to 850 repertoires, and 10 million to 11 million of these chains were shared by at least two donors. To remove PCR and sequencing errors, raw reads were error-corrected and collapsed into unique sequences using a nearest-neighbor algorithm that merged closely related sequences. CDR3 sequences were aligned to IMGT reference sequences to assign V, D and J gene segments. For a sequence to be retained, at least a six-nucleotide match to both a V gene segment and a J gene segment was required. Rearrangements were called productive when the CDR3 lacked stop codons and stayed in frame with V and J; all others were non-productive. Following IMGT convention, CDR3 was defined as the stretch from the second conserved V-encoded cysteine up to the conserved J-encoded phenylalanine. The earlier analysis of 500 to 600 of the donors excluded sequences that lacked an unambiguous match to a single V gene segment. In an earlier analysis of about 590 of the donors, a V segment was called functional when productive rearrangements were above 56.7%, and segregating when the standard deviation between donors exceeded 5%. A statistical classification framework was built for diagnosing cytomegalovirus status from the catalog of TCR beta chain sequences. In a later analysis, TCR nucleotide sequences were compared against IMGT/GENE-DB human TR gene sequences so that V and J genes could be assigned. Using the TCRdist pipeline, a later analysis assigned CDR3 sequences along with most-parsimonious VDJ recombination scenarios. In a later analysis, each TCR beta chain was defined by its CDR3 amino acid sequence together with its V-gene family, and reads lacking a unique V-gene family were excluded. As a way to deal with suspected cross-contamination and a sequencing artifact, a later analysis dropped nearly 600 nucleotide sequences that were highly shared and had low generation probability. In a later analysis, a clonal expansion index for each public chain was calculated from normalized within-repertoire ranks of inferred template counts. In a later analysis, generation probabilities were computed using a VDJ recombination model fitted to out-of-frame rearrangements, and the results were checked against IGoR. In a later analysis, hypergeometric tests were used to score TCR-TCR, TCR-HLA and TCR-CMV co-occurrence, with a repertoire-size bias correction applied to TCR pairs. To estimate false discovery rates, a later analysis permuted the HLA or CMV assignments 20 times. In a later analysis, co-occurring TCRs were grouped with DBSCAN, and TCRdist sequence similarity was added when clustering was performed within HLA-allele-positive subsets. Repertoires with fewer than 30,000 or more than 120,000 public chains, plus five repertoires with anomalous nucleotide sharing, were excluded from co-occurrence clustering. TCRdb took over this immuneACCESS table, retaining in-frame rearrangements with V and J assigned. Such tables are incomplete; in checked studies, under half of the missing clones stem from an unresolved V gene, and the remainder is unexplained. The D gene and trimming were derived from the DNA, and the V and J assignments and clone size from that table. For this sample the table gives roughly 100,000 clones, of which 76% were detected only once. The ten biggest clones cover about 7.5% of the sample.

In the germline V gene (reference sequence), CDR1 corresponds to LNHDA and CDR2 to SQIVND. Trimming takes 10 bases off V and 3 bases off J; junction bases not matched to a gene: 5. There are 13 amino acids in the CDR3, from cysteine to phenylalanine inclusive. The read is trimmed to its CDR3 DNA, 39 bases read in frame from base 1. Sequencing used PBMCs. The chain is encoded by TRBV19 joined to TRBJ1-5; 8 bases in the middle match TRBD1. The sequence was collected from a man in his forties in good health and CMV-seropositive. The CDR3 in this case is CATRDRPNQPQHF. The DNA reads TGTGCCACCAGGGACAGGCCCAATCAGCCCCAGCATTTT.